A selection of T cell receptor beta chains follows, all from one sample in a study of T cells in tuberculosis. Assay used: immunoSEQ multiplex PCR; TCRdb lists only in-frame clones, some missing. This sample yields 85,000 to 100,000 clones, of which just over 90% are seen a single time; approximately 2% belongs to the top ten. The sequencing input was CD1b-GMM tetramer-negative cells sorted from PBMCs. All receptors come from an adult woman with latent tuberculosis. The CDR3 runs from the conserved cysteine through the conserved F or W. The D gene is left open where the match is weak. A row's size may be missing; if present it is once, few, many or a size class.

clone size	V gene	J gene	D gene	CDR3 protein	CDR3 DNA
.	TRBV5-3	TRBJ1-5	TRBD1	CARSAGLPREVGTGAGNQPQHF	TGTGCCAGAAGCGCGGGCCTGCCCAGGGAAGTGGGGACAGGTGCGGGCAATCAGCCCCAGCATTTT
few	TRBV10-3	TRBJ2-1	.	CAISESVNEQFF	TGTGCCATCAGTGAGTCTGTAAATGAGCAGTTCTTC
.	TRBV5-4	TRBJ2-3	TRBD1	CASSMGQGRDTQYF	TGTGCCAGCAGCATGGGACAGGGCCGAGATACGCAGTATTTT
.	TRBV5-1	TRBJ2-3	.	CASSPLSPDTQYF	TGCGCCAGCAGCCCATTAAGCCCAGATACGCAGTATTTT
.	TRBV7-2	TRBJ2-3	.	CASSASPPGNTQYF	TGTGCCAGCAGCGCAAGCCCCCCAGGGAATACGCAGTATTTT
.	TRBV7-9	TRBJ2-7	TRBD2	CASSSGTSGGAYEQYF	TGTGCCAGCAGCTCTGGGACTAGCGGGGGGGCTTACGAGCAGTACTTC
.	TRBV19	TRBJ2-7	.	CASSIDYTTYEQYF	TGTGCCAGTAGTATAGATTACACAACCTACGAGCAGTACTTC
once	TRBV19	TRBJ1-5	TRBD1	CASSPDRGNQPQHF	TGTGCCAGTAGCCCCGACAGGGGCAATCAGCCCCAGCATTTT
.	TRBV10-3	TRBJ1-1	TRBD1	CAITNFRGFNTEAFF	TGTGCCATCACAAACTTCAGGGGGTTTAACACTGAAGCTTTCTTT
.	TRBV10-3	TRBJ1-5	.	CAISESGKANQPQHF	TGTGCCATCAGTGAGTCCGGGAAAGCCAATCAGCCCCAGCATTTT
.	TRBV5-4	TRBJ1-2	.	CASLHRARDYGYTF	TGTGCCAGCCTCCACAGGGCAAGAGACTATGGCTACACCTTC
.	TRBV30	TRBJ2-2	.	CAWSRDLANTGELFF	TGTGCCTGGAGTCGGGACTTGGCGAACACCGGGGAGCTGTTTTTT
.	TRBV28	TRBJ2-1	TRBD2	CALGGAYNEQFF	TGTGCCCTCGGGGGGGCCTACAATGAGCAGTTCTTC
.	TRBV10-2	TRBJ2-3	TRBD1	CASRTGTGGTDTQYF	TGCGCCAGCAGAACCGGGACAGGAGGCACAGATACGCAGTATTTT
few	TRBV7-9	TRBJ2-5	.	CASSFRDNQETQYF	TGTGCCAGCAGCTTCCGGGACAACCAAGAGACCCAGTACTTC
.	TRBV5-5	TRBJ1-6	TRBD1	CASSLAGGLRSSYNSPLHF	TGTGCCAGCAGCTTGGCAGGGGGCTTGAGGAGCTCCTATAATTCACCCCTCCACTTT
.	TRBV19	TRBJ2-3	TRBD2	CASSMIGTSGTRVFTDTQYF	TGTGCCAGTAGTATGATAGGGACTAGCGGAACTAGGGTGTTCACAGATACGCAGTATTTT
.	TRBV2	TRBJ2-4	TRBD2	CASSIYRLAGAVGIQYF	TGTGCCAGCAGTATTTATCGACTAGCGGGGGCGGTGGGCATTCAGTACTTC
.	TRBV5-4	TRBJ2-1	.	CASSLDFLENNEQFF	TGTGCCAGCAGCTTGGATTTTCTCGAGAACAATGAGCAGTTCTTC
once	TRBV2	TRBJ1-2	TRBD1	CASSEDRGGGYTF	TGTGCCAGCAGTGAGGACAGGGGAGGTGGCTACACCTTC
.	TRBV7-2	TRBJ1-1	TRBD1	CASSPRTGWAVNTEAFF	TGTGCCAGCAGCCCCCGGACAGGGTGGGCGGTGAACACTGAAGCTTTCTTT
.	TRBV6-5	TRBJ1-6	.	CASTDDSANSPLHF	TGTGCCAGCACTGACGACTCCGCTAATTCACCCCTCCACTTT
once	TRBV29-1	TRBJ1-1	.	CSVEGSYEAFF	TGCAGCGTGGAAGGTTCGTATGAAGCTTTCTTT